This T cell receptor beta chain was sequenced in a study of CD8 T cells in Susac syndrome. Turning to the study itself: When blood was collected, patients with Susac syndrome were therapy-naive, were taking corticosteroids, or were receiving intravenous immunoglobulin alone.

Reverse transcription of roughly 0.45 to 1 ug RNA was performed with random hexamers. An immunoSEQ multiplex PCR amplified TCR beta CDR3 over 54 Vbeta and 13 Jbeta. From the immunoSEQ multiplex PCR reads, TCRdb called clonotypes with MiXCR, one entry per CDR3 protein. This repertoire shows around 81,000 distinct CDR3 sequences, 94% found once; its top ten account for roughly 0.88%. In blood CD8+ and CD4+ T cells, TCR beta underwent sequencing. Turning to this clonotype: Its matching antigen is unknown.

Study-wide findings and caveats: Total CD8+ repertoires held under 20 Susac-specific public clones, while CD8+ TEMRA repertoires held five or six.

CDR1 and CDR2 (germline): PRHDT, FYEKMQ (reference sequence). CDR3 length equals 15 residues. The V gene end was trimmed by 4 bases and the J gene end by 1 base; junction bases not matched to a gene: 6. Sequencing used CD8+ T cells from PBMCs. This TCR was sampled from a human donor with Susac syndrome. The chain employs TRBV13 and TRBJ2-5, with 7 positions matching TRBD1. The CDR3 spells CASSWRGGGQETQYF. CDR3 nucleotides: TGTGCCAGCAGCTGGAGAGGGGGCGGCCAAGAGACCCAGTACTTC.